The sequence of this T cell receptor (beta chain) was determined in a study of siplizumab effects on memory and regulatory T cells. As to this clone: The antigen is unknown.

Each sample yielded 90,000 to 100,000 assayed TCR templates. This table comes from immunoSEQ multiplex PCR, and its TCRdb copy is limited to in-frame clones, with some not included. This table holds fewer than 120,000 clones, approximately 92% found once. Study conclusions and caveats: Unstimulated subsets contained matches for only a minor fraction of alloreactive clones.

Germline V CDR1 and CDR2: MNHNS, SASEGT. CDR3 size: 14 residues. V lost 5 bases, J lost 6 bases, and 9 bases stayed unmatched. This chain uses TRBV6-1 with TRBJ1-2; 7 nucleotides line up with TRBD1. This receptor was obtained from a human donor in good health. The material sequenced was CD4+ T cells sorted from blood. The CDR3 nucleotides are TGTGCCAGCAGTCTTTCCGACAGGGCCAATGGCTACACCTTC. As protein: CASSLSDRANGYTF.